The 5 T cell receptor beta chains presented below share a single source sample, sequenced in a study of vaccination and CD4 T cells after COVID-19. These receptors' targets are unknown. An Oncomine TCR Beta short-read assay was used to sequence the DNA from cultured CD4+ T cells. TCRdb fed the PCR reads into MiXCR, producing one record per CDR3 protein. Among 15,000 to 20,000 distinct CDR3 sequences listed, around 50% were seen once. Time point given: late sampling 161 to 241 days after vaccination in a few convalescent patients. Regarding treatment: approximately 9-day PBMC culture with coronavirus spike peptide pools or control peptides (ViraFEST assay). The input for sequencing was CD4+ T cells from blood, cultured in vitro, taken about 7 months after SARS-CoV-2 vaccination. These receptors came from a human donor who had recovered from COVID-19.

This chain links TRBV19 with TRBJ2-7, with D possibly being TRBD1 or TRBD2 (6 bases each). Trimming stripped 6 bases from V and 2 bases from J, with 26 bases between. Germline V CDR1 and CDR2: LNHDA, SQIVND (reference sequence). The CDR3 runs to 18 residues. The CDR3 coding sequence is TGTGCCAGTAGGGAGAGGGGGGCCTTCCATTCCTATCCCTACGAGCAGTACTTC. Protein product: CASRERGAFHSYPYEQYF.

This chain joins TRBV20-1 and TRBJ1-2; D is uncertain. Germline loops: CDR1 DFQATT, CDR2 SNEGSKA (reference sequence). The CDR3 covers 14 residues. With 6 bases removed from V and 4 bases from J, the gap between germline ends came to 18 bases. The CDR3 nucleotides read TGCAGTGCCGACACCGACGGTCCGGGCTATGGCTACACCTTC. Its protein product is CSADTDGPGYGYTF.

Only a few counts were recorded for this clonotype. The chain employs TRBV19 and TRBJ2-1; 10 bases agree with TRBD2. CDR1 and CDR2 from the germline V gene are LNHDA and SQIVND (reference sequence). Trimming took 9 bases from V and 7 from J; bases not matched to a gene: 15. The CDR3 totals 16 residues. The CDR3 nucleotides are TGTGCCAGCGGGGAGGCTAGCGGGAGCGCAGAAAATGAGCAGTTCTTC. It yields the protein CASGEASGSAENEQFF.

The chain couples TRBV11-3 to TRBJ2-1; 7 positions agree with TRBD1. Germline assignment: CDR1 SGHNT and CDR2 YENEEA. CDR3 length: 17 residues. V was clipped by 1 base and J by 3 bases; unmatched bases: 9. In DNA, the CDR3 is TGTGCCAGCAGCTTAGGGGTTGCTGGGACAGTCTACAATGAGCAGTTCTTC. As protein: CASSLGVAGTVYNEQFF.

The CDR3 DNA sequence: TGCAGTGCTAGAAGGAGGGGGGGGACTGAAGCTTTCTTT. This translates into CSARRRGGTEAFF. This chain joins TRBV20-1 and TRBJ1-1; a weak D match, TRBD1 (6 bases). The CDR3 totals 13 residues. Trimming removed 2 bases from V and 5 bases from J, with 12 bases in between. Looked up from germline, CDR1 is DFQATT and CDR2 is SNEGSKA (reference sequence).